This T cell receptor (beta chain) is drawn from a study of cytomegalovirus exposure and HLA in healthy donors. Overall study context: It was reported in a later analysis that the same platform had been used for the 110 or so validation repertoires as for the approximately 670 first-cohort repertoires. Study-level findings and limits: A list of more than 150 TCR beta chains associated with cytomegalovirus was given. Subsequent analysis found a tendency for first-cohort TCR clusters to co-occur within the 90 to 150 validation repertoires.

Turning to this clone: Its antigen is not identified.

Clones were read by immunoSEQ multiplex PCR, and TCRdb kept only the in-frame ones, dropping some. The sample lists approximately 200,000 clones; around 88% were seen once. V lost 2 bases to trimming and J lost 3 bases, with 7 bases between them. Germline V gene data show CDR1 as MNHNS and CDR2 as SASEGT. There are 13 residues in the CDR3. Sequencing used PBMCs. The origin of this receptor is a woman aged 18-29 years in good health and CMV-seronegative. This chain links TRBV6-1 with TRBJ1-1; D uncertain. In DNA, the CDR3 is TGTGCCAGCAGTGAACGTTTCGACACTGAAGCTTTCTTT. Encoded protein: CASSERFDTEAFF.